This T cell receptor (beta chain) is drawn from a study of CD8 T cells in ankylosing spondylitis. Study conclusions and caveats: Apparently characteristic of ankylosing spondylitis blood was a TCR beta motif (fewer than ten highly homologous variants). Existing reports had already noted some motif variants in reactive arthritis synovial fluid and blood. Clones linked with disease were CD8+ and fairly uncommon in the peripheral blood. It was reported that disease-linked clones were significantly enriched in matched ankylosing spondylitis synovial fluid.

Germline V gives CDR1 SNHLY, CDR2 FYNNEI. The CDR3 loop spans 15 amino acids. The V end lost 7 bases, the J end lost 7 bases, and 19 bases lay between the germline ends. A word on this clonotype: Its cognate antigen is unknown.

MiXCR, run by TCRdb on the 5' RACE reads, gives a single entry per CDR3 protein. The table records a few hundred thousand distinct CDR3 sequences, around 22% of them present only once. The sequencing sample was made of blood, either unsorted or a sorted T cell fraction (not recorded which). This sequence was found in a male donor with ankylosing spondylitis. This sequence joins TRBV2 and TRBJ1-4; TRBD1 is a possible D gene (6 bases). CDR3 in amino acids: CASKNGGQRSEKLFF. The DNA for the CDR3 is TGTGCCAGCAAGAATGGAGGACAGCGGAGTGAAAAACTGTTTTTT.